This is a list of T cell receptor beta chains from one sample in a study of OX40 agonist ivuxolimab in advanced cancers. TCRdb's copy holds only in-frame clones and misses some; the assay was immunoSEQ multiplex PCR. The sample yields tens of thousands of clones, 86% seen once. The sample in question was CD4+ or CD8+ T cells sorted from blood, obtained in a trial of the OX40 agonist ivuxolimab. These receptors all come from an adult with an advanced solid tumor such as melanoma, head and neck, liver or kidney cancer. The CDR3 runs from the conserved cysteine through the conserved F or W. The D gene is left open where the match is weak. Expanded clones get a size class; other rows say once, few or many, or leave the size out.

j_call	v_call	d_call	clone_size	cdr3_nt	cdr3_aa
TRBJ2-3	TRBV5-1	TRBD2	-	TGCGCCAGCAGCTTGGCAAGCGGGGCGGCAGATACGCAGTATTTT	CASSLASGAADTQYF
TRBJ2-7	TRBV4-2	-	-	TGTGCCAGCAGCCAAGAAGATAGCAAGGCTTCCGAGCAGTACTTC	CASSQEDSKASEQYF
TRBJ2-5	TRBV27	TRBD2	-	TGTGCCAGCAGGAAGAGCGGGGTCACTGAAGAGACCCAGTACTTC	CASRKSGVTEETQYF
TRBJ2-7	TRBV4-2	TRBD2	-	TGTGCCAGCAGCCGGGGCATTAGCGGGGGGGCTCGCAACGAGCAGTACTTC	CASSRGISGGARNEQYF
TRBJ2-2	TRBV21-1	-	-	TGTGCCAGCAGCATCCCCTGGATCACCGGGGAGCTGTTTTTT	CASSIPWITGELFF
TRBJ1-6	TRBV11-2	-	-	TGTGCCAGCAGCTTATGGGGTAGAGGGGATAATTCACCCCTCCACTTT	CASSLWGRGDNSPLHF
TRBJ2-1	TRBV27	TRBD1	-	TGTGCCAGCAGTTCGACAGGGGTTGGCGCCGTTCGTGAGCAGTTCTTC	CASSSTGVGAVREQFF
TRBJ2-5	TRBV4-3	TRBD2	once	TGCGCCAGCAGCCCCCGAACCAGCGGGGGGACGTACCAAGAGACCCAGTACTTC	CASSPRTSGGTYQETQYF
TRBJ2-7	TRBV7-2	TRBD1	-	TGTGCCAGCAGCCTCATACGGCGGGGACAGGGGTCGAGTTGGTACTTC	CASSLIRRGQGSSWYF
TRBJ1-2	TRBV10-3	TRBD1	-	TGTGCCTCATGGACAGGGGAAGGGGTAGGCTATGGCTACACCTTC	CASWTGEGVGYGYTF
TRBJ1-1	TRBV19	TRBD1	-	TGTGCCAGTAGTATCCAGGCGGGGACAGCGGGTTTCTTT	CASSIQAGTAGFF
TRBJ2-5	TRBV6-5	TRBD1	-	TGTGCCGGATCGACAGGGCCGCTACAAGAGACCCAGTACTTC	CAGSTGPLQETQYF